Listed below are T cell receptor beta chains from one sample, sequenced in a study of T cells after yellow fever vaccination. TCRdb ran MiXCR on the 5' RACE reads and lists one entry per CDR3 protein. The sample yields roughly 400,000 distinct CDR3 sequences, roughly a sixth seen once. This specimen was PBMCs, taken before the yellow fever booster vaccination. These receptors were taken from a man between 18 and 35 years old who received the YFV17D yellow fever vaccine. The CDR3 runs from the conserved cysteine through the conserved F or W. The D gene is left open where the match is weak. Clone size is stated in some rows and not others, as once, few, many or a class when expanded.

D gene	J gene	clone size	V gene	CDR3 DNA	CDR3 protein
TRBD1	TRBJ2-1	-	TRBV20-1	TGCAGTGCTAGAGGGACAGGGGATACGACTTACAATGAGCAGTTCTTC	CSARGTGDTTYNEQFF
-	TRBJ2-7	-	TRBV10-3	TGTGCCATCAGTTTCACGGACAGTTACGAGCAGTACTTC	CAISFTDSYEQYF
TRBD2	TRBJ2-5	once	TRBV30	TGTGCCTGGGCGGCCGGGGGGGTAAACCAGTACTTC	CAWAAGGVNQYF
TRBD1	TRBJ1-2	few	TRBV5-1	TGCGCCAGCAGCTTGGGGGACAGGGACGGCTACACCTTC	CASSLGDRDGYTF
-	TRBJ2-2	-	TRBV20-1	TGCAGCACCCCTCGTCCCCGGACAGCTGAGAACACCGGGGAGCTGTTTTTT	CSTPRPRTAENTGELFF
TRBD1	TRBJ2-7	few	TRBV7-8	TGTGCCAGCAGCCTAAACGTAGACAGGGAGGAGCAGTACTTC	CASSLNVDREEQYF
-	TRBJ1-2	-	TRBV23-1	TGCGCCAGCAGTCTAACCGCGGAACAGGGTCTCGGCTACACCTTC	CASSLTAEQGLGYTF
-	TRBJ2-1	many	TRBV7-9	TGTGCCAGCAGCTTTGTGGGGGCCGGGGACAATGAGCAGTTCTTC	CASSFVGAGDNEQFF
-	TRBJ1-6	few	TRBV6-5	TGTGCCAGCAGTTACTCGACCAGGGCTAGCTCCTATAATTCACCCCTCCACTTT	CASSYSTRASSYNSPLHF
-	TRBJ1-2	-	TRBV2	TGTGCCAGCAGTTCACAGGTTGCCAACTATGGCTACACCTTC	CASSSQVANYGYTF
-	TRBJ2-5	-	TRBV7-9	TGTGCCAGCAGCCGATTCCGCGCGTGGGAGAAGCAAGAGACCCAGTACTTC	CASSRFRAWEKQETQYF
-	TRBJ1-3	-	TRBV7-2	TGTGCCAGCAGCCCGAACTTGTGGTGGAACACCATATATTTT	CASSPNLWWNTIYF
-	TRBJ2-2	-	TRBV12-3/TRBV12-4	TGTGCCAGCATCTGGGGGGACGTTCCCGGGGAGCTGTTTTTT	CASIWGDVPGELFF
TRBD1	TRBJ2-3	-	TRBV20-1	TGCAGTGCTACCCAGGGGGCGAGCCGTCGCACAGATACGCAGTATTTT	CSATQGASRRTDTQYF